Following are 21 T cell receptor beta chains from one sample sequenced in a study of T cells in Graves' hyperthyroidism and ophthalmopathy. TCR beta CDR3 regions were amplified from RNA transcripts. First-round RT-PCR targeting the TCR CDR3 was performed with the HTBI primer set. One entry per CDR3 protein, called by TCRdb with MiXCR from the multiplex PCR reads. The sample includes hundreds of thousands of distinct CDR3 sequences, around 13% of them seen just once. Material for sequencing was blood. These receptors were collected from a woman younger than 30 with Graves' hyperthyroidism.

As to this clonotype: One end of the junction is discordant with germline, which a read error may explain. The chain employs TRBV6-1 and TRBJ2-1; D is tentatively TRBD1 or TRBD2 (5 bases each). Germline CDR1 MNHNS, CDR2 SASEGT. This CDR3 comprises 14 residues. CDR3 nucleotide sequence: TGCGCCAGCAGGCGTGACCGGGGCACGGCTGAGCAGTTCTTC. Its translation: CASRRDRGTAEQFF.

The chain's CDR3 is CASSAGLADISKNIQYF. The CDR3 DNA reads as TGTGCCAGCAGCGCGGGACTAGCTGATATATCCAAAAACATTCAGTACTTC. This rearrangement joins TRBV7-3 to TRBJ2-4; 9 bases fit TRBD2. This CDR3 region has 17 residues. CDR1 SGHTA and CDR2 FQGTGA come from the germline V gene. V was pared by 5 bases and J by 2 bases, with 10 bases of the junction left unmatched.

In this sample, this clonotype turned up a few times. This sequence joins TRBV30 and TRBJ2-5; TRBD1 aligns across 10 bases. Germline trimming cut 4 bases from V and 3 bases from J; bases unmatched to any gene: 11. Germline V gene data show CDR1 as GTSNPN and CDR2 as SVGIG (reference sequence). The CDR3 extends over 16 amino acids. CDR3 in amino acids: CAWNKVRQGAKETQYF. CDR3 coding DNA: TGTGCCTGGAATAAGGTTCGACAGGGGGCGAAAGAGACCCAGTACTTC.

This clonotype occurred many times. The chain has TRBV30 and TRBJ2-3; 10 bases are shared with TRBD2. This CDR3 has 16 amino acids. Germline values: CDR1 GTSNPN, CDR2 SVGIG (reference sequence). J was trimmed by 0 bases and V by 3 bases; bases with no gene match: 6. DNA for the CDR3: TGTGCCTGGAGCACGGGACTAGCGATTAGCACAGATACGCAGTATTTT. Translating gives CAWSTGLAISTDTQYF.

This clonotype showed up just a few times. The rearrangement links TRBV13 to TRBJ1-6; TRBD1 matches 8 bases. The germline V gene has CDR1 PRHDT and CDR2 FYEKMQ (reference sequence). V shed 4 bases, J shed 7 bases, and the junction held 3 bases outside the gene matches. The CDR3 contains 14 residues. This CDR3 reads CASSSRGLNSPLHF. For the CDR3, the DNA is TGTGCCAGCAGCTCCAGGGGGCTGAATTCACCCCTCCACTTT. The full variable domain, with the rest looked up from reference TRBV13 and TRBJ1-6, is AAGVIQSPRHLIKEKRETATLKCYPIPRHDTVYWYQQGPGQDPQFLISFYEKMQSDKGSIPDRFSAQQFSDYHSELNMSSLELGDSALYFCASSSRGLNSPLHFGNGTRLTVT.

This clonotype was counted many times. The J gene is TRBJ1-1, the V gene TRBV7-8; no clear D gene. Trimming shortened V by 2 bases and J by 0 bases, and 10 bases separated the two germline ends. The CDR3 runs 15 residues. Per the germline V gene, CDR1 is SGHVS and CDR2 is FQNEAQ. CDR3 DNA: TGTGCCAGCAGCTTAAGTCAGTCTATGAACACTGAAGCTTTCTTT. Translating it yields CASSLSQSMNTEAFF.

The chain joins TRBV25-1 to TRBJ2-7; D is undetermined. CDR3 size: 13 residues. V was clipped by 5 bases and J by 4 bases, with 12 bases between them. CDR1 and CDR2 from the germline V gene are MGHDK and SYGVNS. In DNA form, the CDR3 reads TGTGCCAGCAGTAGAGGTTTCCCATACGAGCAGTACTTC. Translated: CASSRGFPYEQYF.

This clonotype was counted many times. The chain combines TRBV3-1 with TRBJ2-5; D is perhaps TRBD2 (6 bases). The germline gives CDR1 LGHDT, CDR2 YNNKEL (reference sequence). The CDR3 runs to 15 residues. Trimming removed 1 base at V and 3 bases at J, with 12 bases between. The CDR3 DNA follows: TGTGCCAGCAGCCAAGCCGGCGGGGTCAAAGAGACCCAGTACTTC. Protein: CASSQAGGVKETQYF.

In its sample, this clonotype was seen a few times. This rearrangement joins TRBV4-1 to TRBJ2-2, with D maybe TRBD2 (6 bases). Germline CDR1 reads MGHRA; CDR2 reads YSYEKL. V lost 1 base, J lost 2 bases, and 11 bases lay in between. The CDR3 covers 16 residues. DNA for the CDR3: TGCGCCAGCAGCCAAGCAGGGACTCCCAACACCGGGGAGCTGTTTTTT. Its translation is CASSQAGTPNTGELFF.

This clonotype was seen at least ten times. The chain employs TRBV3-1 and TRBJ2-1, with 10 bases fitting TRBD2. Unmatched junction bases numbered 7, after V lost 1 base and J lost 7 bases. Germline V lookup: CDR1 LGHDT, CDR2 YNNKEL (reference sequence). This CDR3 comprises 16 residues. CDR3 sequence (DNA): TGTGCCAGCAGCCAAGTGCGGCTAGCGGGAGTTAATGAGCAGTTCTTC. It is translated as CASSQVRLAGVNEQFF.

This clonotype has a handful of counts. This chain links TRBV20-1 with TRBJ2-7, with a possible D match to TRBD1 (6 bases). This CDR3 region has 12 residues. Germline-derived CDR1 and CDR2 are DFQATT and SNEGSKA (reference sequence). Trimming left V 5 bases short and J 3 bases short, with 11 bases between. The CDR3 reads CSASTGDYEQYF. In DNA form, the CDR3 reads TGCAGTGCTTCGACAGGAGACTACGAGCAGTACTTC.

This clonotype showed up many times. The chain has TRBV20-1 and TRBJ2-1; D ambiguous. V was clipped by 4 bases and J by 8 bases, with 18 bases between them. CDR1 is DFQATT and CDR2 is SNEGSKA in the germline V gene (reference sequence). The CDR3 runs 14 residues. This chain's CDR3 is CSATRIPTPDEQFF. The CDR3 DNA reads TGCAGTGCTACCCGTATCCCCACTCCGGATGAGCAGTTCTTC.

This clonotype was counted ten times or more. CDR3 DNA sequence: TGTGCCAGCAGTCAACAGGGTTCGTTTTACACTGAAGCTTTCTTT. Translating gives CASSQQGSFYTEAFF. The genes are TRBV6-1 and TRBJ1-1; perhaps TRBD1 as D (6 bases). V lost 5 bases and J lost 3, with 16 bases in between. This CDR3 is built from 15 residues. CDR1 is MNHNS, CDR2 SASEGT, per germline.

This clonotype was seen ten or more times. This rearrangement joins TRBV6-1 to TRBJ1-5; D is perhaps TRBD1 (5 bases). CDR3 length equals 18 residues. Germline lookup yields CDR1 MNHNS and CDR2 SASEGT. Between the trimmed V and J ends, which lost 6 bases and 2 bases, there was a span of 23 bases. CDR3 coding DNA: TGTGCCAGCAGGCCTATGGGGGTTGGGCGGGGCGGCAATCAGCCCCAGCATTTT. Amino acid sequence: CASRPMGVGRGGNQPQHF.

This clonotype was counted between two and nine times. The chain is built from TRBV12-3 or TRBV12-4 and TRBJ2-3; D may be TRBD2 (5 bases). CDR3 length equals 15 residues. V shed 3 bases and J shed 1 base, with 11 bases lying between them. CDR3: CASSFEGRGTDTQYF. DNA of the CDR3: TGTGCCAGCAGTTTTGAGGGTAGGGGCACAGATACGCAGTATTTT.

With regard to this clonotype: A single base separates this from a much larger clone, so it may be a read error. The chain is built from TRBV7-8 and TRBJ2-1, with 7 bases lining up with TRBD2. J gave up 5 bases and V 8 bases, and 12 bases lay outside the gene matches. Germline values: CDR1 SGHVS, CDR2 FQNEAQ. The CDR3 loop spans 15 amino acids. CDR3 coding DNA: TGTGCCAGCGGGATGAGGGACTACGCAAACAATGAGCAGTTCTTC. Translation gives CASGMRDYANNEQFF.

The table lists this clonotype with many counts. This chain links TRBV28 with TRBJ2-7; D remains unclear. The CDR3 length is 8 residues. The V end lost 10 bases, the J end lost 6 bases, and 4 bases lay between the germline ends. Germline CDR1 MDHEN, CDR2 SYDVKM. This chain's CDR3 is CATSEQYF. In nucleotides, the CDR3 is TGTGCCACCTCCGAGCAGTACTTC.

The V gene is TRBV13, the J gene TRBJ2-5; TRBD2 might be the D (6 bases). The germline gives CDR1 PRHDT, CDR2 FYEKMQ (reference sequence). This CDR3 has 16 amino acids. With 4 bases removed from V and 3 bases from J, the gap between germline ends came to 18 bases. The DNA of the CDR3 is TGTGCCAGCAGCTACTCCCAGGGATGGGGGGAAGAGACCCAGTACTTC. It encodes CASSYSQGWGEETQYF. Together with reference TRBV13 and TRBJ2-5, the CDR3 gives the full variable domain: AAGVIQSPRHLIKEKRETATLKCYPIPRHDTVYWYQQGPGQDPQFLISFYEKMQSDKGSIPDRFSAQQFSDYHSELNMSSLELGDSALYFCASSYSQGWGEETQYFGPGTRLLVL.

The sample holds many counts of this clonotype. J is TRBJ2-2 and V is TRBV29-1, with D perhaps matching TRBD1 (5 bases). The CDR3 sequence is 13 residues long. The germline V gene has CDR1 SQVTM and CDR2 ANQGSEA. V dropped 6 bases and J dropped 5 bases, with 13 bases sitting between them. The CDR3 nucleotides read TGCAGCGTGACAGACCCAACGACCGGGGAGCTGTTTTTT. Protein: CSVTDPTTGELFF.

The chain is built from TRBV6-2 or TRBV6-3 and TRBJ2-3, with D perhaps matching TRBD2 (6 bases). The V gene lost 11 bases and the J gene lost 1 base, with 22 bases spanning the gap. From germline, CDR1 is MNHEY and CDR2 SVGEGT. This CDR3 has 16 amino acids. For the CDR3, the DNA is TGTGCCTCACTTCGCCGGGAGCAGACCCGCACAGATACGCAGTATTTT. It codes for CASLRREQTRTDTQYF.

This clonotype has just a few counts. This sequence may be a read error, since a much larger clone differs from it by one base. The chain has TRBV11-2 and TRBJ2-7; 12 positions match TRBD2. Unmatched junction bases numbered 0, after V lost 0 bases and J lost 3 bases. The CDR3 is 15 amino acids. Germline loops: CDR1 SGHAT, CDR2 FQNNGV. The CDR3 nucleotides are TGTGCCAGCAGCTTAGAACTAGCGGGGGGCTACGAGCAGTACTTC. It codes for CASSLELAGGYEQYF.